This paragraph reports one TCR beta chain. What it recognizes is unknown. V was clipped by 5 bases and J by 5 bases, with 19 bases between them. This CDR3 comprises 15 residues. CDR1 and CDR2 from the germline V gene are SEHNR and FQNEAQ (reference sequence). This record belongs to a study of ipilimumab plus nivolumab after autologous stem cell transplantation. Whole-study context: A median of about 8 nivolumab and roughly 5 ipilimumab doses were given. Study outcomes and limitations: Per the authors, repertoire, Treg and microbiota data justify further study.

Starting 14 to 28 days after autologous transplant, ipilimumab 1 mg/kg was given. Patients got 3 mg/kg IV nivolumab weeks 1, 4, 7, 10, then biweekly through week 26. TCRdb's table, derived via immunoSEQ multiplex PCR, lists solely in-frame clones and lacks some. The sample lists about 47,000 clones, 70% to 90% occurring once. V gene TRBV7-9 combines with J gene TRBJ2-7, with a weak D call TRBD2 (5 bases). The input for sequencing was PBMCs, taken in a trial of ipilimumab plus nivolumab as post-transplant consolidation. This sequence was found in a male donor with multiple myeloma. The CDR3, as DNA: TGTGCCAGCAGCCCCAAGGTGCGGGCAGGTAACGAGCAGTACTTC. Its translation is CASSPKVRAGNEQYF.